The T cell receptor (beta chain) under discussion was sequenced for a study of blood T cell repertoires in COVID-19. Across the whole study: The United States, Italy and Spain supplied acute and convalescent COVID-19 samples. From T cells, B-cell-depleted T cells, or PBMCs came the material, which was cDNA or gDNA.

CDR3 length equals 16 residues. Germline assignment: CDR1 SGHDN and CDR2 FVKESK. V lost 2 bases to trimming and J lost 9 bases, with 17 bases between them. Original analysis: The assay estimated nucleated cells by amplifying reference gene primers. Data came from immunoSEQ multiplex PCR; TCRdb stores just in-frame clones and leaves some out. For V, J and clone size, that table is used; D and trimming come from the DNA. The profile shows about 34,000 clones, about 85% of them singletons. Sequencing was done on a sample of peripheral blood. The sequence derives from a woman aged 55-70 years with active COVID-19. The chain links TRBV14 to TRBJ1-6, with D possibly TRBD1 on 5 matching bases. CDR3 protein: CASSQQGTIVGSPLHF. The DNA for the CDR3 is TGTGCCAGCAGCCAACAGGGCACCATAGTCGGTTCACCCCTCCACTTT.